This is a list of T cell receptor beta chains from one sample in a study of cytomegalovirus exposure and HLA in healthy donors. Some clones are missing from TCRdb's copy, which holds only in-frame ones; the method was immunoSEQ multiplex PCR. The sample has approximately 130,000 clones; about two thirds are singletons. Sequenced: PBMCs. Receptors were obtained from a human donor in good health. CDR3s include the opening cysteine and the closing phenylalanine or tryptophan. Fields, in order: clone size, V gene, J gene, D gene, CDR3 DNA, CDR3 protein. The D gene is left open where the match is weak. Size values are once, few and many counts, or a class for expanded clones, and some rows have none.

clone_size: .
v_call: TRBV30
j_call: TRBJ1-5
d_call: .
cdr3_nt: TGTGCCTGGAGTATTAACGTGGGGCAGGCTAATCAGCCCCAGCATTTT
cdr3_aa: CAWSINVGQANQPQHF

clone_size: .
v_call: TRBV2
j_call: TRBJ2-2
d_call: TRBD1
cdr3_nt: TGTGCCAGCAGTGAAACAGGGGTATTTTCACGGGAGCTGTTTTTT
cdr3_aa: CASSETGVFSRELFF

clone_size: .
v_call: TRBV7-9
j_call: TRBJ2-2
d_call: .
cdr3_nt: TGTTCCAGCAGCTACCGAGCTGTCAACACCGGGGAGCTGTTTTTT
cdr3_aa: CSSSYRAVNTGELFF

clone_size: .
v_call: TRBV19
j_call: TRBJ1-2
d_call: TRBD1
cdr3_nt: TGTGCCAGTAGTATCACAGGGGCTGGTGGCTACACCTTC
cdr3_aa: CASSITGAGGYTF

clone_size: .
v_call: TRBV28
j_call: TRBJ2-3
d_call: .
cdr3_nt: TGTGCCAGCCCTCCTAGGGGGGAGGGCCCCGATACGCAGTATTTT
cdr3_aa: CASPPRGEGPDTQYF

clone_size: once
v_call: TRBV19
j_call: TRBJ2-5
d_call: .
cdr3_nt: TGTGCCAGTAGTAGGCGGGAACGAGCGGAGACCCAGTACTTC
cdr3_aa: CASSRRERAETQYF

clone_size: .
v_call: TRBV4-1
j_call: TRBJ2-1
d_call: TRBD2
cdr3_nt: TGCGCCAGCAGCCAAGACGGGACTACTTACAATGAGCAGTTCTTC
cdr3_aa: CASSQDGTTYNEQFF

clone_size: .
v_call: TRBV5-4
j_call: TRBJ2-7
d_call: .
cdr3_nt: TGTGCCAGCAGCTTGGGGGGGGGCGCAGGTTCCTACGAGCAGTACTTC
cdr3_aa: CASSLGGGAGSYEQYF

clone_size: .
v_call: TRBV15
j_call: TRBJ2-5
d_call: .
cdr3_nt: TGTGCCACCAGCAGAGATTGGCTGTCCTACCAAGAGACCCAGTACTTC
cdr3_aa: CATSRDWLSYQETQYF

clone_size: .
v_call: TRBV4-3
j_call: TRBJ1-2
d_call: .
cdr3_nt: TGCGCCAGCAGCCAAGGACAGAGTCCTAACTATGGCTACACCTTC
cdr3_aa: CASSQGQSPNYGYTF

clone_size: .
v_call: TRBV15
j_call: TRBJ2-7
d_call: .
cdr3_nt: TGTGCCACCGGCACCCTACCCCAGTACTTC
cdr3_aa: CATGTLPQYF

clone_size: .
v_call: TRBV15
j_call: TRBJ2-3
d_call: TRBD2
cdr3_nt: TGTGCCACCAGCGGCCTAGCGGGAGAGGTAGATACGCAGTATTTT
cdr3_aa: CATSGLAGEVDTQYF

clone_size: .
v_call: TRBV6-5
j_call: TRBJ2-1
d_call: TRBD2
cdr3_nt: TGTGCCAGCAACCAACTAGCGGGGGGCGGTGAGCAGTTCTTC
cdr3_aa: CASNQLAGGGEQFF

clone_size: once
v_call: TRBV19
j_call: TRBJ1-6
d_call: .
cdr3_nt: TGTGCCAGTACACAGGGCGAAGCCTCACCCCTCCACTTT
cdr3_aa: CASTQGEASPLHF

clone_size: .
v_call: TRBV6-5
j_call: TRBJ2-7
d_call: TRBD1
cdr3_nt: TGTGCCAGCAGTTCAAGACAGGGACGGGCCTACGAGCAGTACTTC
cdr3_aa: CASSSRQGRAYEQYF

clone_size: .
v_call: TRBV5-6
j_call: TRBJ1-1
d_call: .
cdr3_nt: TGTGCCAGCAGCTTGGTTTCGGCAGGGCACGAGGATACTGAAGCTTTCTTT
cdr3_aa: CASSLVSAGHEDTEAFF

clone_size: .
v_call: TRBV9
j_call: TRBJ2-2
d_call: TRBD1
cdr3_nt: TGTGCCAGCAGCGGTCCCGCGACAGGGGGAACCGGGGAGCTGTTTTTT
cdr3_aa: CASSGPATGGTGELFF

clone_size: .
v_call: TRBV7-3
j_call: TRBJ2-1
d_call: TRBD2
cdr3_nt: TGTGCCAGCAGCTCAGGACTAGCGTCCTACAATGAGCAGTTCTTC
cdr3_aa: CASSSGLASYNEQFF

clone_size: .
v_call: TRBV27
j_call: TRBJ1-2
d_call: .
cdr3_nt: TGTGCCAGCAGTTTAAGAGGCAGTTTTAACTATGGCTACACCTTC
cdr3_aa: CASSLRGSFNYGYTF

clone_size: .
v_call: TRBV7-2
j_call: TRBJ2-7
d_call: TRBD2
cdr3_nt: TGTGCCAGCAGCCGCCGAGCGGGGGGATCCTACGAGCAGTACTTC
cdr3_aa: CASSRRAGGSYEQYF

clone_size: .
v_call: TRBV11-2
j_call: TRBJ1-3
d_call: .
cdr3_nt: TGTGCCAGCAGCTCACTCCCCCGAGGAGTCATTGGAAACACCATATATTTT
cdr3_aa: CASSSLPRGVIGNTIYF

clone_size: .
v_call: TRBV7-2
j_call: TRBJ2-7
d_call: TRBD2
cdr3_nt: TGTGCCAGCAGCCCAACCTCTCTAGCGGGGAGCTACGAGCAGTACTTC
cdr3_aa: CASSPTSLAGSYEQYF

clone_size: few
v_call: TRBV6-5
j_call: TRBJ2-2
d_call: TRBD2
cdr3_nt: TGTGCCAGCAGTTACGCTAGCGGGAGGCCGTCGGGGGAGCTGTTTTTT
cdr3_aa: CASSYASGRPSGELFF

clone_size: .
v_call: TRBV5-6
j_call: TRBJ2-2
d_call: .
cdr3_nt: TGTGCCAGCAGCTTGGCTAGCCCTACCGGGGAGCTGTTTTTT
cdr3_aa: CASSLASPTGELFF

clone_size: .
v_call: TRBV2
j_call: TRBJ2-7
d_call: .
cdr3_nt: TGTGCCAGCAGTGAAGGGCCCTACGAGCAGTACTTC
cdr3_aa: CASSEGPYEQYF

clone_size: .
v_call: TRBV10-2
j_call: TRBJ2-7
d_call: .
cdr3_nt: TGCGCCAGCGCCAAGGGAGGTCTGGAGCAGTACTTC
cdr3_aa: CASAKGGLEQYF

clone_size: .
v_call: TRBV21-1
j_call: TRBJ1-1
d_call: .
cdr3_nt: TGTGCCAGCAGGACTAGATACTCTCAAAACCTCACTGAAGCTTTCTTT
cdr3_aa: CASRTRYSQNLTEAFF

clone_size: few
v_call: TRBV6-5
j_call: TRBJ1-2
d_call: TRBD1
cdr3_nt: TGTGCCAGCAGACCCTTAAAACAGGGGGCGCTGGGCTACACCTTC
cdr3_aa: CASRPLKQGALGYTF